This section outlines one TCR beta chain sequence together with its context. It has no known antigen specificity. At one of its ends the junction is not consistent with the germline gene, which may arise from a read error. Conventional CD4 T cells were sorted as CD4+CD127+ cells. The AIRE-deficient patients had APECED syndrome. A FACSAria flow cytometer was used to sort the Tconv and Treg cells intended for TCRbeta sequencing. Sorted cells were collected into 5-ml round-bottom polystyrene tubes, and dry cell pellets were frozen at -80°C before sequencing. Looking up the germline V gene yields CDR1 SGHNT and CDR2 YENEEA. The CDR3 covers 16 residues, taking in both the cysteine and the phenylalanine. Of the read, only the CDR3 DNA is kept; its 48 bases are in frame from base 1. TCRbeta chain sequencing was performed with the immunoSEQ platform. The authors' pipeline ran thus. Pooled conventional T cell repertoires yielded 120,000 or so distinct in-frame TCRbeta sequences from patients and 130,000 to 150,000 from healthy donors. Treg TCRbeta sequences shared by two or more individuals were defined as public, and these public Treg TCRbeta sequences were subsequently searched for in Tconv repertoires. Group differences were tested with Mann-Whitney U tests and Bonferroni-Dunn correction in GraphPad Prism 7.03. The table comes from immuneACCESS by way of TCRdb, which keeps in-frame sequences with V and J called. Part of the clones is missing from these tables; in studies checked, under half for an unresolved V gene and the rest for unknown reasons. The V and J calls and clone size are taken from that table; D and trimming were inferred from the DNA. The sample has roughly 23,000 clones on record, 97% of them singletons. The top ten clones comprise more than 0.15% of the sample.

The sample is drawn from a study of B cell selection in AIRE deficiency (dated by TCRdb to the late 2010s). Study-wide context: TCRbeta repertoires of sorted blood CD4+ conventional T cells and regulatory T cells were compared between AIRE-deficient patients and healthy controls. The TCR-sequenced cohort comprised roughly 5 AIRE-deficient APECED patients and roughly 5 healthy control donors.

The research as a whole found: Shared Treg sequences had shorter CDR3s, reflecting a bias toward rearrangements with few non-templated nucleotide insertions. Approximately 29% of the Treg TCRbeta sequences shared among healthy donors were detected in patient Tconv cells, suggesting that Treg-biased clones are diverted into the Tconv compartment. Tconv and Treg cells from AIRE-deficient patients showed TCRBV gene usage, CDR3 length and TCR diversity similar to those of healthy donors. Among fewer than 4,000 shared Treg TCRbeta sequences, 31.6% were shared exclusively by healthy donors and about 9.3% exclusively by patients, which suggests that Treg selection is less efficient in the absence of AIRE. Only TCRbeta chains were sequenced, and about 40% of the Treg sequences shared among healthy donors were also detected in healthy Tconv cells, possibly owing to differing TCRalpha chains.

This receptor was obtained from a human donor with AIRE deficiency. The sample taken for sequencing was conventional CD4+ T cells sorted from PBMCs. The rearranged segments are TRBV11-3 and TRBJ2-7; TRBD2 aligns with 8 central bases. The nucleotide sequence reads as follows: TGTGCCAGCAGCTTTAGATGGAGCGGGAGTTCCTGCGAGCAGTACTTC. The encoded protein is CASSFRWSGSSCEQYF. The reference TRBV11-3 and TRBJ2-7 proteins fill in what lies around the CDR3, so the full variable domain reads EAGVVQSPRYKIIEKKQPVAFWCNPISGHNTLYWYLQNLGQGPELLIRYENEEAVDDSQLPKDRFSAERLKGVDSTLKIQPAELGDSAVYLCASSFRWSGSSCEQYFGPGTRLTVT.